The T cell receptor beta chain described here comes from a study of T cells in Graves' hyperthyroidism and ophthalmopathy. Study at large: Upon initial diagnosis and before any treatment, peripheral blood was collected.

Study outcomes and limitations: Blood also showed most of the thyroid clonotypes that were expanded above 0.001.

The germline V gene has CDR1 SGHTA and CDR2 FQGNSA. The CDR3 totals 14 residues. The germline V and J ends were trimmed by 0 bases and 0 bases, with 4 bases remaining between them. Template material for amplifying TCR beta CDR3 regions consisted of RNA transcripts. HTBI primers were the set used in a first-round RT-PCR of the TCR CDR3. TCRdb recomputed calls from the multiplex PCR reads with MiXCR, one row per CDR3 protein. Of about 360,000 distinct CDR3 sequences listed, about 12% are singletons. This clonotype was seen repeatedly, ten times or more. Antigen unknown. This TCR was sampled from a woman between 18 and 29 years old with Graves' hyperthyroidism. Sequences were obtained from blood. V gene TRBV7-2 combines with J gene TRBJ2-3; D is ambiguous. CDR3 nucleotides: TGTGCCAGCAGCTTAGCGACCAGCACAGATACGCAGTATTTT. This translates into CASSLATSTDTQYF.